This T cell receptor beta chain comes out of a study of blood T cells in healthy people across ages (dated by TCRdb to about 2015). Concerning the study at large: Template switching captured roughly one uniquely barcoded TCR beta cDNA molecule per two T cells in model experiments. The study measured age-related changes in TCR beta repertoire diversity using deep sequencing normalized with unique cDNA molecular identifiers. The donors were divided into four age groups: young (average approximately 17 years), middle-aged (almost 40), aged (62) and long-lived (around 80). To avoid experimental bias, donors of different ages were distributed randomly across sequencing lanes. The study analyzed two additional independent replicas of 1 million unique cDNA reads from the same blood draw for two donors, one aged 18 to 29 and one aged 80 or older. Study-level results and caveats: As age increased, observed TCR beta diversity per million T cells dropped in a roughly linear way, and a significant reduction was already evident by age 40. Because profiling used bulk unsorted PBMCs, naive and antigen-experienced compartments could not be compared conclusively. There was a strong correlation between observed TCR beta diversity and the percentage of naive T cells measured by flow cytometry. Total diversity estimates from one million sequenced T cells were considered lower bounds and underestimates. Because donor CMV infection status was unknown, age-related changes in expanded clonotypes were potentially confounded. Compared with the aged group, the long-lived group had more naive CD4+ T cells, fewer expanded clones and increased TCR diversity, a pattern suggesting age selection.

To prepare the library, 5' RACE was applied. Sequenced on an Illumina HiSeq 2500. A second PCR of roughly 6 to 12 cycles was run with a J-beta primer mix and a sample-barcoded 5' primer. A unique molecular identifier was introduced onto each TCR beta cDNA molecule by a template-switch 5' adaptor carrying 12 random nucleotides. Each sample yielded at least 3 million CDR3-containing paired-end reads. First-strand cDNA synthesis was performed from all RNA using the Mint cDNA synthesis kit, with priming by a TRBC-specific oligonucleotide. All cDNA was treated with uracil-DNA glycosylase and then went through a first 18-cycle PCR with the universal primers M1SS and BC2_uni_R. The paper's processing steps were these. For normalization, 1 million high-quality reads, each with a distinct molecular identifier, were randomly selected from each sample. Instead of being binned into consensus sequences, reads with shared molecular identifiers were discarded. MiTCR, run with a Q25 quality threshold and the strictest error-elimination algorithm, handled CDR3 identification, clonotype clustering and error correction. A nonparametric unseen species model using Euler transformation provided a lower-bound estimate of total TCR beta diversity. TCRdb reworked the public reads: Q25 trimming with fastp, MiXCR clone assembly, productive beta chains retained. Entries that share a CDR3 protein sequence are merged under the most common genes and DNA. The V and J calls and clone size are TCRdb's, not the authors'. The sample yields fewer than 800,000 distinct CDR3 sequences; about 52% were counted once. Under 35% of the sample is taken by the ten largest.

A remark on this clonotype: Its binding antigen is unknown. One base away there is no much larger clone; base qualities are not given.

The 39 donors, aged about 6 to 100 years, were systemically healthy Caucasian individuals from Russia. About 10 milliliters of peripheral blood were collected from each donor into EDTA-treated Vacutainer tubes. Ficoll-Paque density-gradient centrifugation was used to isolate PBMCs, with at least 6.5 million per sample. Trizol reagent was used to extract total RNA from the PBMCs, yielding at least 5.5 micrograms per sample. For every donor, an aliquot of PBMCs went through flow cytometry to measure the percentages of naive CD45RAhigh/CD27high T cells. Taken from cysteine to phenylalanine, the CDR3 has 15 residues. The only DNA kept is the CDR3, 45 bases in frame from the first base. V is shortened by 1 base, J by 1 base, and the region joining them spans 11 bases. Looking up the germline V gene yields CDR1 SGDLS and CDR2 YYNGEE.

The source of this sequence is a woman aged 55-70 years in good health. Sequencing was carried out using blood. Rearrangement joined TRBV9 to TRBJ1-1; a tentative D match to TRBD1 spans 6 bases. Here the CDR3 is given as CASSVLGGRNTEAFF. The DNA sequence is given as TGTGCCAGCAGCGTATTGGGGGGGCGGAACACTGAAGCTTTCTTT.